The 30 T cell receptor beta chains listed next were all sequenced from one sample in a study of response to subunit inactivated influenza vaccine. TCRdb called the RT-PCR reads again in MiXCR, with one record for every CDR3 protein. The sample lists 800,000 to 1,000,000 distinct CDR3 sequences, around 20% occurring once. The input for sequencing was PBMCs from blood, taken less than 6 days after vaccination. The receptors derive from a man aged 50 to 59 who received an inactivated influenza vaccine.

The rearrangement uses TRBV5-1 and TRBJ2-5; 11 bases line up with TRBD2. The germline V gene has CDR1 SGHRS and CDR2 YFSETQ. The CDR3 has 18 amino acids. The V gene end was trimmed by 4 bases and the J gene end by 0 bases; junction bases not matched to a gene: 11. The CDR3 DNA sequence: TGCGCCAGCAGCCTCGGAGCTAGCGGGAGGATTAACCAAGAGACCCAGTACTTC. The encoded protein is CASSLGASGRINQETQYF.

This clonotype showed up just a few times. The junction departs from the called germline gene at one end, perhaps through a read error. This chain joins TRBV7-9 and TRBJ1-1, with unresolved D. CDR3 length: 14 amino acids. Germline assignment: CDR1 SEHNR and CDR2 FQNEAQ (reference sequence). CDR3 nucleotide sequence: TGTGCCAGCAGCCTAGCCGGTTGGAACACTGAAGCTTTCTTT. Protein: CASSLAGWNTEAFF.

This clonotype has only a few counts. The V call is TRBV20-1, the J call TRBJ2-3; 10 bases line up with TRBD1. J was trimmed by 13 bases and V by 5 bases; bases with no gene match: 12. Germline CDR1 and CDR2: DFQATT and SNEGSKA (reference sequence). The CDR3 is made up of 13 amino acids. In DNA, the CDR3 is TGCAGTGCTGCCCTAACCGGGACAGGGGCGAAGTATTTT. Translating gives CSAALTGTGAKYF.

There are a few counts of this clonotype. The chain carries TRBV6-2 or TRBV6-3 and TRBJ2-1; 13 bases are a match to TRBD2. This CDR3 region has 18 residues. CDR1 is MNHEY and CDR2 is SVGEGT in the germline V gene. The junction had 5 bases not matched to a gene; V was cut back by 1 base and J by 2 bases. CDR3 protein: CASSYLLAGGRAYNEQFF. Written as DNA, the CDR3 is TGTGCCAGCAGTTACTTACTAGCGGGGGGGAGAGCCTACAATGAGCAGTTCTTC.

The rearrangement links TRBV9 to TRBJ2-1; D is possibly TRBD2 (5 bases). The length of the CDR3 is 14 residues. Germline V lookup: CDR1 SGDLS, CDR2 YYNGEE. V lost 4 bases and J lost 9, with 17 bases in between. The CDR3 sequence: CASSPWGSASEQFF. The CDR3, as DNA: TGTGCCAGCAGCCCCTGGGGTAGCGCGAGTGAGCAGTTCTTC.

This clonotype has just a few counts. CDR3 sequence reads: CASSLRGGINEQFF. The DNA of the CDR3 is TGTGCCAGCAGTTTAAGAGGGGGGATCAATGAGCAGTTCTTC. V gene TRBV28 combines with J gene TRBJ2-1; D is possibly TRBD1 or TRBD2 (6 bases each). V was pared by 2 bases and J by 6 bases, with 11 bases between. The germline V gene has CDR1 MDHEN and CDR2 SYDVKM. This CDR3 is built from 14 residues.

This clonotype was recorded a few times. The V gene is TRBV15, the J gene TRBJ2-2, with D maybe TRBD2 (5 bases). The V end was cut by 2 bases, the J end by 5 bases, with 18 bases between. Germline V CDR1 and CDR2: LNHNV, YYDKDF (reference sequence). The CDR3 covers 17 residues. CDR3 protein: CATSRFPGARATGELFF. CDR3 nucleotide sequence: TGTGCCACCAGCAGATTCCCTGGTGCGAGGGCAACCGGGGAGCTGTTTTTT.

This clonotype was seen more than once but under ten times. The chain carries TRBV12-3 or TRBV12-4 and TRBJ1-5, with D perhaps matching TRBD1 (6 bases). This CDR3 is 15 amino acids long. V shed 6 bases and J shed 4 bases, with 16 bases lying between them. The CDR3 DNA reads TGTGCCAGCAGCAAAGGTGGGGGGCATAATCAGCCCCAGCATTTT. Residues: CASSKGGGHNQPQHF.

This clonotype occurred a few times. The chain is built from TRBV5-1 and TRBJ2-3; tentatively, D is TRBD2 (6 bases). Trimming stripped 4 bases from V and 5 bases from J, with 17 bases between. The CDR3 loop spans 15 amino acids. Germline assignment: CDR1 SGHRS and CDR2 YFSETQ. This chain's CDR3 is CASSPGVQGGDTQYF. The CDR3 region has the DNA TGCGCCAGCAGCCCTGGAGTCCAGGGAGGAGATACGCAGTATTTT.

This clonotype appeared a few times. This chain joins TRBV14 and TRBJ1-6; D unresolved. The V gene's germline CDR1 is SGHDN and CDR2 FVKESK. This CDR3 comprises 14 residues. The ends were cut back, 6 bases at V and 7 bases at J, with 13 bases in the middle. CDR3: CASRGPIPNSPLHF. Written as DNA, the CDR3 is TGTGCCAGCAGAGGACCTATTCCGAATTCACCCCTCCACTTT.

The V call is TRBV29-1, the J call TRBJ1-2; possible D gene TRBD1, 5 bases. Germline lookup yields CDR1 SQVTM and CDR2 ANQGSEA. Trimming removed 3 bases from V and 2 bases from J, with 10 bases in between. The CDR3 extends over 13 amino acids. The CDR3 DNA reads as TGCAGCGTTGATCGGTACAGGAACTATGGCTACACCTTC. Its translation is CSVDRYRNYGYTF.

The chain recombines TRBV29-1 with TRBJ1-5; no definite D call. There are 12 residues in the CDR3. V was trimmed by 4 bases and J by 6 bases, leaving 10 bases between them. The germline V gene encodes CDR1 SQVTM and CDR2 ANQGSEA. CDR3 amino acids: CSVAFEGQPQHF. The DNA for the CDR3 is TGCAGCGTTGCCTTCGAGGGTCAGCCCCAGCATTTT.

As to this clonotype: This may stem from a read error, because a much larger clone lies one nucleotide away. The genes are TRBV9 and TRBJ2-1; 7 bases match TRBD2. CDR1 SGDLS and CDR2 YYNGEE come from the germline V gene. V was pared by 0 bases and J by 10 bases, with 4 bases of the junction left unmatched. There are 13 residues in the CDR3. CDR3 protein: CASSVGAGEEQFF. The CDR3 DNA reads as TGTGCCAGCAGCGTAGGGGCGGGGGAAGAGCAGTTCTTC.

The chain recombines TRBV6-2 or TRBV6-3 with TRBJ2-3; a possible D gene is TRBD1 (5 bases). The CDR3 is made up of 15 amino acids. Trimming removed 10 bases at V and 1 base at J, with 18 bases between. From germline, CDR1 is MNHEY and CDR2 SVGEGT. The CDR3 spells CATSELTGGTDTQYF. DNA for the CDR3: TGTGCCACATCCGAATTAACAGGAGGCACAGATACGCAGTATTTT.

The chain combines TRBV25-1 with TRBJ2-3; the D gene is possibly TRBD2 (6 bases). The CDR3 totals 15 residues. V lost 1 base to trimming and J lost 3 bases, with 11 bases between them. Germline V gives CDR1 MGHDK, CDR2 SYGVNS. The CDR3 region has the DNA TGTGCCAGCAGTGAATTCGCCGGGAGTACAGATACGCAGTATTTT. The encoded protein is CASSEFAGSTDTQYF.

The V and J genes are TRBV27 and TRBJ2-7; TRBD1 aligns across 10 bases. Germline V CDR1 and CDR2: MNHEY, SMNVEV (reference sequence). This CDR3 has 16 residues. The V gene end was trimmed by 0 bases and the J gene end by 5 bases; junction bases not matched to a gene: 7. The CDR3 here is CASSLSPPGQGNEQYF. The CDR3 DNA follows: TGTGCCAGCAGTTTATCACCGCCGGGACAGGGGAACGAGCAGTACTTC.

CDR3 sequence (DNA): TGTGCCAGCAGCCACCGTGGACTAGCGGGGGATCAAGAGACCCAGTACTTC. Translating it yields CASSHRGLAGDQETQYF. The V gene is TRBV3-1, the J gene TRBJ2-5; 13 bases fit TRBD2. V was pared by 3 bases and J by 2 bases, with 6 bases of the junction left unmatched. Germline-derived CDR1 and CDR2 are LGHDT and YNNKEL (reference sequence). The length of the CDR3 is 17 residues.

This clonotype was counted a few times. The chain carries TRBV5-6 and TRBJ1-1; tentatively, D is TRBD1 (6 bases). Germline V gene data show CDR1 as SGHDT and CDR2 as YYEEEE. The CDR3 contains 19 residues. V lost 4 bases and J lost 0, with 25 bases in between. The CDR3 coding sequence is TGTGCCAGCAGCCGCACCGCCGGGGGGCGCCGAGACATGAACACTGAAGCTTTCTTT. Translated, it gives CASSRTAGGRRDMNTEAFF.

This sequence joins TRBV2 and TRBJ2-7; D assignment may be TRBD1 or TRBD2 (7 bases each). The CDR3 is 14 amino acids. Trimming removed 7 bases at V and 6 bases at J, with 19 bases between. Looked up from germline, CDR1 is SNHLY and CDR2 is FYNNEI. CDR3 coding DNA: TGTGCCAGCAACGAGGGAGGGGGCAGAGGCGAGCAGTACTTC. The encoded protein is CASNEGGGRGEQYF.

The chain couples TRBV5-1 to TRBJ1-1; TRBD1 matches 10 bases. Losses at the gene ends were 3 bases for V and 4 bases for J; bases not matched to a gene: 9. The CDR3 spans 16 residues. Germline V gene lookup returns CDR1 SGHRS and CDR2 YFSETQ. CDR3 bases: TGCGCCAGCAGCTGGCGACAGGGGGCTGTCGGCACTGAAGCTTTCTTT. Its translation: CASSWRQGAVGTEAFF.

This clonotype was seen a few times. This sequence joins TRBV20-1 and TRBJ1-1; 7 bases are a match to TRBD1. The CDR3 is 12 amino acids. Per the germline V gene, CDR1 is DFQATT and CDR2 is SNEGSKA (reference sequence). Written as DNA, the CDR3 is TGCAGCATCAGACAGGGAAGCACTGAAGCTTTCTTT. The encoded protein is CSIRQGSTEAFF.

This chain uses TRBV20-1 with TRBJ1-1; D perhaps matches TRBD1 (5 bases). This CDR3 is built from 14 residues. Germline V lookup: CDR1 DFQATT, CDR2 SNEGSKA (reference sequence). The V and J ends lost 3 bases and 5 bases respectively, with 16 bases between them. In DNA, the CDR3 is TGCAGTGCTAGCCAGGGCGGAGGCAGAACTGAAGCTTTCTTT. Amino acid sequence: CSASQGGGRTEAFF.

A few counts support this clonotype. The CDR3 reads CATSGPANSGNTIYF. The CDR3 DNA reads TGTGCCACCAGTGGGCCGGCAAACTCTGGAAACACCATATATTTT. The rearrangement links TRBV24-1 to TRBJ1-3, with no clear D. Trimming stripped 5 bases from V and 0 bases from J, with 10 bases between. CDR1 is KGHDR and CDR2 is SFDVKD in the germline V gene. The length of the CDR3 is 15 residues.

This clonotype was seen a few times. V is TRBV12-3 or TRBV12-4 and J is TRBJ1-5; 7 bases are shared with TRBD1. This CDR3 is 14 amino acids long. The V segment lost 6 bases and the J segment 3 bases; nucleotides outside the gene matches: 5. The CDR3 spells CASRWDRPNQPQHF. CDR3 coding DNA: TGTGCCAGCAGATGGGACAGACCCAATCAGCCCCAGCATTTT.

The chain combines TRBV7-2 with TRBJ2-1; D is perhaps TRBD2 (6 bases). V lost 4 bases and J 2 bases, leaving 15 bases between the germline ends. Germline CDR1 SGHTA, CDR2 FQGNSA. This CDR3 has 16 amino acids. The CDR3 here is CASSSISGGTYNEQFF. The CDR3 nucleotides read TGTGCCAGCAGCTCCATCTCGGGCGGGACCTACAATGAGCAGTTCTTC.

This clonotype was detected a few times. The rearrangement uses TRBV29-1 and TRBJ2-1; TRBD2 is a possible D gene (6 bases). CDR1 and CDR2 (germline): SQVTM, ANQGSEA. This CDR3 is 13 amino acids long. Trimming removed 4 bases at V and 5 bases at J, with 12 bases between. The chain's CDR3 is CSVVGGADNEQFF. The CDR3 nucleotides read TGCAGCGTTGTTGGAGGGGCGGACAATGAGCAGTTCTTC.

The V and J genes are TRBV6-5 and TRBJ2-3; D perhaps matches TRBD2 (6 bases). The germline CDR1 and CDR2 sequences are MNHEY and SVGAGI. The CDR3 sequence is 17 residues long. V dropped 0 bases and J dropped 6 bases, with 19 bases sitting between them. CDR3 amino acids: CASSYSTYGRGSDTQYF. In DNA, the CDR3 is TGTGCCAGCAGTTACTCGACTTACGGGAGAGGATCGGATACGCAGTATTTT.

There are a few counts of this clonotype. The V call is TRBV20-1, the J call TRBJ2-5; TRBD2 aligns across 11 bases. With 3 bases clipped from V and 4 bases from J, the junction kept 7 bases outside the gene matches. This CDR3 comprises 15 residues. Germline CDR1 is DFQATT and CDR2 is SNEGSKA (reference sequence). The CDR3: CSASTSGGGRETQYF. In nucleotides, the CDR3 is TGCAGTGCTAGCACTAGCGGGGGAGGGAGAGAGACCCAGTACTTC.

The chain employs TRBV4-2 and TRBJ2-1; 7 nucleotides match TRBD2. From germline, CDR1 is LGHNA and CDR2 YNFKEQ. This CDR3 contains 17 residues. V dropped 0 bases and J dropped 0; count of bases not matched to a gene: 5. The CDR3 nucleotides read TGTGCCAGCAGCCAAGATTTGCGGGGGATCTCCTACAATGAGCAGTTCTTC. Its protein is CASSQDLRGISYNEQFF.

This clonotype was seen a handful of times. This chain joins TRBV4-3 and TRBJ1-1; a weak D match, TRBD1 (5 bases). There are 16 residues in the CDR3. Germline CDR1 and CDR2: LGHNA and YSLEER. V lost 0 bases, J lost 1 base, and 12 bases lay in between. The CDR3 nucleotides read TGCGCCAGCAGCCAAGATTTTGGGGGTGAGAACACTGAAGCTTTCTTT. Encoded protein: CASSQDFGGENTEAFF.